This T cell receptor (beta chain) derives from a study of cytomegalovirus exposure and HLA in healthy donors. CDR3 length equals 12 residues. The V and J ends lost 1 base and 11 bases, in that order; junction bases with no gene match: 3. CDR1 is LNHDA and CDR2 is SQIVND in the germline V gene (reference sequence). The PCR used 60 Vbeta and 13 Jbeta primers. Data came from immunoSEQ multiplex PCR; TCRdb stores just in-frame clones and leaves some out. The repertoire holds 85,000 to 130,000 clones, with roughly 70% as singletons. The V and J genes are TRBV19 and TRBJ2-3; 7 bases align to TRBD1. The specimen sequenced was PBMCs. This receptor was identified in a woman younger than 35 in good health and CMV-seropositive. The CDR3 protein is CASSIAGTEQYF. For the CDR3, the DNA is TGTGCCAGTAGTATAGCAGGGACAGAGCAGTATTTT.